This TCR beta chain was recovered during a study of PD-1 blockade in mismatch repair-deficient tumors. The CDR3 extends over 14 amino acids. V gave up 0 bases and J gave up 3 bases, with 6 bases separating them. CDR1 SGHRS and CDR2 YFSETQ come from the germline V gene. Every patient had mismatch repair deficiency by PCR or immunohistochemistry. The assay was immunoSEQ multiplex PCR, and TCRdb's table has in-frame clones only and misses some. The sample holds approximately 50,000 clones, 78% seen once. This TCR was sampled from an adult with mismatch repair-deficient cancer. The gene calls are TRBV5-1 and TRBJ2-2; D call uncertain. The specimen comprised peripheral blood, sampled 4 weeks after starting pembrolizumab. CDR3 coding DNA: TGCGCCAGCAGCTTGGCCTTGGACACCGGGGAGCTGTTTTTT. This codes for CASSLALDTGELFF.